The entry that follows covers one T cell receptor (beta chain) sequence. The data stem from a study of control samples from healthy donors and cancer patients. The CDR3 sequence is 15 residues long. Trimming at V came to 5 bases and at J to 4 bases, leaving 6 bases not matched to a gene. Per germline, CDR1 SGHVS and CDR2 FNYEAQ. The data were produced by immunoSEQ multiplex PCR, yet TCRdb's version contains in-frame clones alone and is incomplete. The sample has 100,000 or so clones, about four fifths seen once. Sequencing was carried out using blood. This sequence was found in a woman aged 45-65 years in good health. The chain has TRBV7-6 and TRBJ2-1; 9 bases are a match to TRBD1. The DNA for the CDR3 is TGTGCCAGCAGCCCAACAGGGGGCTTATACAATGAGCAGTTCTTC. Its protein is CASSPTGGLYNEQFF.